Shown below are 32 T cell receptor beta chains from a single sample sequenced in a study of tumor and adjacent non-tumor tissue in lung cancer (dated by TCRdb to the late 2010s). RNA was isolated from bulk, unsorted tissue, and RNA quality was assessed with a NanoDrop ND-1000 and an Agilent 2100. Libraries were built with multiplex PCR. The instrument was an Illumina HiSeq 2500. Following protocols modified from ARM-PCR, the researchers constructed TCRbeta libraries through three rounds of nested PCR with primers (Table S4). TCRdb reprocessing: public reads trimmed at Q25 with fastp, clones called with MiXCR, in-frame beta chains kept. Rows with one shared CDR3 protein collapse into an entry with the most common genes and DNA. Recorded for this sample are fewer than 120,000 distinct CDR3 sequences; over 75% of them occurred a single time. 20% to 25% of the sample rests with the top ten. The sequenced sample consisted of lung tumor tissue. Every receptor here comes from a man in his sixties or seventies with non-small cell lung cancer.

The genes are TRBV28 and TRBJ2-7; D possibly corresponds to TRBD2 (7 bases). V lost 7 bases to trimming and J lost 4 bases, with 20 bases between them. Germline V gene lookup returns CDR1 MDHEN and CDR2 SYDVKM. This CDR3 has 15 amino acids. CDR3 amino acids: CASTSRGAGGYEQYF. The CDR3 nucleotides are TGTGCCAGCACTTCCCGGGGGGCCGGGGGATACGAGCAGTACTTC.

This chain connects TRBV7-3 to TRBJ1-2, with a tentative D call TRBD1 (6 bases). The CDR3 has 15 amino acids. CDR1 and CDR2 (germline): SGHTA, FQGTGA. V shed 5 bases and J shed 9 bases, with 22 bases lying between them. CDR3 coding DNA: TGTGCCAGCAGCCCGATGGGGGGCGTAATGTATTGCTACACCTTC. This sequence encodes CASSPMGGVMYCYTF. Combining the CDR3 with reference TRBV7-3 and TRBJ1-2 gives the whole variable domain GAGVSQTPSNKVTEKGKYVELRCDPISGHTALYWYRQSLGQGPEFLIYFQGTGAADDSGLPNDRFFAVRPEGSVSTLKIQRTERGDSAVYLCASSPMGGVMYCYTFGSGTRLTVV.

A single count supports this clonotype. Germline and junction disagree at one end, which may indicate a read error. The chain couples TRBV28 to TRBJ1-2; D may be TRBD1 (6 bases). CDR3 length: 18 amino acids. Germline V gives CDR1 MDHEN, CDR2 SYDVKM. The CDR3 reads CANSFTGASQGLNYGYTF. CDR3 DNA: TGTGCCAACAGTTTTACTGGCGCTTCACAGGGCCTTAACTATGGCTACACGTTC.

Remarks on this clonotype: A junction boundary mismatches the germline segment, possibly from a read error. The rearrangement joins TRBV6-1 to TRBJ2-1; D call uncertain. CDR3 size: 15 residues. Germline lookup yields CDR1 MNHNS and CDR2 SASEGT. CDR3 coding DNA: TGTGTCAGCAGTGAATCAGAGTCTAGCTACAATGAGCAGTTCTTC. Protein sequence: CVSSESESSYNEQFF.

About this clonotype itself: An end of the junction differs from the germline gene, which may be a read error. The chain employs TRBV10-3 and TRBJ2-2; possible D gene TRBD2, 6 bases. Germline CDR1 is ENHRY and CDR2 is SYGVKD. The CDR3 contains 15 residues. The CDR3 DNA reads TGTGCCCTCAGTGAACTAGCCGCGAACACCGGGGTGCTGTTTTTT. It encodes CALSELAANTGVLFF.

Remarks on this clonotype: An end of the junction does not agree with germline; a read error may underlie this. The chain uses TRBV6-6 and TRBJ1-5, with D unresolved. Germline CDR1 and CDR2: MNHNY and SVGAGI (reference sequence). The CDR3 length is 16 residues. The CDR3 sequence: CASSPEPSGFIQPQCF. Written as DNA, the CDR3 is TGTGCCAGCAGTCCAGAGCCTTCAGGCTTTATTCAGCCCCAGTGTTTT.

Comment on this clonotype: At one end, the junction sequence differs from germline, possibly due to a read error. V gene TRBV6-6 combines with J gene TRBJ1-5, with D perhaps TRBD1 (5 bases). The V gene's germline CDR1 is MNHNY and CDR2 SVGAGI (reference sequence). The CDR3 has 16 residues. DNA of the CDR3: TGTGCCAGCAGTCCCGGAGGGGTCAGAAACAATGAGCCCCAGCATTTT. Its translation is CASSPGGVRNNEPQHF.

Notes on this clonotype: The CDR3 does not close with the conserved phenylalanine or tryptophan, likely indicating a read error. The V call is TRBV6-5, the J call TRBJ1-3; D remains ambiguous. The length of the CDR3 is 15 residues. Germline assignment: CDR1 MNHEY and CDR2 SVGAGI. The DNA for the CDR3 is TGTGCCAGCAGTTACCTCGGGCTGCGGGGAAACGCCATATATTTG. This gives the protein CASSYLGLRGNAIYL.

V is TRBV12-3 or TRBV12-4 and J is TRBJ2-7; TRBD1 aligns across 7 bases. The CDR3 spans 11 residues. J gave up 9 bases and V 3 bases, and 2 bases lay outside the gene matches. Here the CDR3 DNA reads TGTGCCAGCAGTTTCCGGGACAGGCAGTACTTC. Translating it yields CASSFRDRQYF.

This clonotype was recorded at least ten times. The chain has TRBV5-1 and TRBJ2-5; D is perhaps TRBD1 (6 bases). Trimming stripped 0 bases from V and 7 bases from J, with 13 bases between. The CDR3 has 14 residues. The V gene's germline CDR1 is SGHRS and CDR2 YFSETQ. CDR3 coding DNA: TGCGCCAGCAGCTTGGTAGTACAGGGACGGACCCAGTACTTC. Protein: CASSLVVQGRTQYF.

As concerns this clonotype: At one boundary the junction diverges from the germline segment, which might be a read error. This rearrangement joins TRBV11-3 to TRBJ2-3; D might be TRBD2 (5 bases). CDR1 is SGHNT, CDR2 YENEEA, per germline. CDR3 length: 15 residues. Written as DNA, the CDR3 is TGTGACAGCACCCGTCGGGAAGTAAGCACATATACGCAGTATTTC. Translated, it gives CDSTRREVSTYTQYF.

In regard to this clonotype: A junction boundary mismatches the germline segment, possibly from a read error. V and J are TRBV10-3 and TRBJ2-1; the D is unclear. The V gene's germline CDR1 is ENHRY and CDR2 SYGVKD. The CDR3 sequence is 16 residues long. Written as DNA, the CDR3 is TGTGCCTTCAGTGACTCATCCGGGTCCCTACCTAACATACGATTCTTC. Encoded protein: CAFSDSSGSLPNIRFF.

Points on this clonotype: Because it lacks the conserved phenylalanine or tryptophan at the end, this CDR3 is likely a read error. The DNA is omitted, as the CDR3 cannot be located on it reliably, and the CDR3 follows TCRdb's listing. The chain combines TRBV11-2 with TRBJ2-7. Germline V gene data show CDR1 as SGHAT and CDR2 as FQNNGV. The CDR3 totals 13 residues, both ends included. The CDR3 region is CASSQWTEREQHS.

The CDR3 nucleotides read TGTGCCAGCAGCCGGGACAGGGGGCGACGGCCTCAGCATTTT. It codes for CASSRDRGRRPQHF. This sequence joins TRBV5-5 and TRBJ1-5, with 12 bases lining up with TRBD1. The CDR3 has 14 residues. Germline V CDR1 and CDR2: SGHKS, YYEKEE (reference sequence). After removal of 4 bases from V and 13 bases from J, the junction contained 9 bases not matched to a gene.

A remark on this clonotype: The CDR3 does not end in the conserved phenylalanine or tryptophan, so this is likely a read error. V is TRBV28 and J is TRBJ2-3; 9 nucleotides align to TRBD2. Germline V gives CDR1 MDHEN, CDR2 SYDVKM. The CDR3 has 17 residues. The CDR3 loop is CASSFPGLAGDTDTQYL. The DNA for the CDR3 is TGTGCCAGCAGTTTCCCGGGACTAGCTGGAGACACAGATACACAGTATTTA.

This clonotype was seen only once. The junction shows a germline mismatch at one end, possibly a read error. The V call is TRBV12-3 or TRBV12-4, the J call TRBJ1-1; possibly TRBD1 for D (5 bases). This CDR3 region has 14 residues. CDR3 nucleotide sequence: TGTGCCAGCAGCCCAGGGATAATGAACACTGAAACTTTCTTT. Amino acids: CASSPGIMNTETFF.

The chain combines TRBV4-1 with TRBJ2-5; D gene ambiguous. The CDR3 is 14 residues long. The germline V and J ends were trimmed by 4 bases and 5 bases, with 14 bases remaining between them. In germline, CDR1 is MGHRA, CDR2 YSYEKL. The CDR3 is CASSPWTTYETQYF. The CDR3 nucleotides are TGCGCCAGCAGCCCCTGGACGACCTATGAGACCCAGTACTTC.

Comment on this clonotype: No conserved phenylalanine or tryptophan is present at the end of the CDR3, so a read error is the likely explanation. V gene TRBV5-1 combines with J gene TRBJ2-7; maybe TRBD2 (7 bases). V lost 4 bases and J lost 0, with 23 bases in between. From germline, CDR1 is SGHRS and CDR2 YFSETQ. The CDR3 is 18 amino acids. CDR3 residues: CASSSQGLGGGSSYEQYL. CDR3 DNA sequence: TGCGCCAGCAGCAGTCAAGGACTAGGGGGAGGGAGCTCCTACGAGCAGTACTTA.

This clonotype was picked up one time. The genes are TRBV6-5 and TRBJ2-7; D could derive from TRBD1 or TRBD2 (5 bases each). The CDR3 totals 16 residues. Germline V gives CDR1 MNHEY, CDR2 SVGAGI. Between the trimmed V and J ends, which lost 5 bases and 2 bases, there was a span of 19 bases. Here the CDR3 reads CASSPVGVGETYEQYF. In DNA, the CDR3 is TGTGCCAGCAGTCCTGTGGGAGTGGGGGAAACCTACGAGCAGTACTTC.

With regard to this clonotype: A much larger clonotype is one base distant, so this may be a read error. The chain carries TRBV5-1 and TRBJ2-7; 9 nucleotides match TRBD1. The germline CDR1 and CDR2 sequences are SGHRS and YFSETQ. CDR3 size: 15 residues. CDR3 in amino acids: CASSGTGTGSYEEYF. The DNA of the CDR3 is TGCGCCAGCAGCGGTACCGGGACAGGGTCCTACGAGGAGTACTTC.

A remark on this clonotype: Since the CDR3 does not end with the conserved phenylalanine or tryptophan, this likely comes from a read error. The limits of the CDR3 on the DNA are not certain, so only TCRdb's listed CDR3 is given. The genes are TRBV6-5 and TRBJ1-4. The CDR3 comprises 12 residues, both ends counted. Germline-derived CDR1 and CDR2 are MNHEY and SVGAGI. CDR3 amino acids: CASRPTVGELYL.

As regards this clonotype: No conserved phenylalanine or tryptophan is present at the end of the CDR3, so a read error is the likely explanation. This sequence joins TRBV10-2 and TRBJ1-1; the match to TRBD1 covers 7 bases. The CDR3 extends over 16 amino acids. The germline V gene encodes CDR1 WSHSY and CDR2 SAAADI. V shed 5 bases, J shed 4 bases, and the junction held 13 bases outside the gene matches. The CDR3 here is CASSPGDSGMGTEAFL. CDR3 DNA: TGCGCCAGCAGTCCAGGGGACAGCGGAATGGGCACTGAAGCTTTCCTT.

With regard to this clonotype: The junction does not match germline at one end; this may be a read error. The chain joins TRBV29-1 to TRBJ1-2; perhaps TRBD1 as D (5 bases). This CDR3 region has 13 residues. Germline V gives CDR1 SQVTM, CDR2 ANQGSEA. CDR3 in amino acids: CSAVSQANCGCTF. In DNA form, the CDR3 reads TGCAGCGCTGTGTCACAGGCTAACTGTGGCTGCACCTTC.

DNA for the CDR3: TGTGCCAGCAGTTACTTTGATTGGCGGGAGGCATTTAGCACAGATACGCAGTATTTT. Protein sequence: CASSYFDWREAFSTDTQYF. The chain recombines TRBV6-6 with TRBJ2-3; 8 bases line up with TRBD2. Trimming removed 1 base from V and 0 bases from J; junction bases left unmatched: 12. CDR1 is MNHNY, CDR2 SVGAGI, per germline (reference sequence). The CDR3 totals 19 residues.

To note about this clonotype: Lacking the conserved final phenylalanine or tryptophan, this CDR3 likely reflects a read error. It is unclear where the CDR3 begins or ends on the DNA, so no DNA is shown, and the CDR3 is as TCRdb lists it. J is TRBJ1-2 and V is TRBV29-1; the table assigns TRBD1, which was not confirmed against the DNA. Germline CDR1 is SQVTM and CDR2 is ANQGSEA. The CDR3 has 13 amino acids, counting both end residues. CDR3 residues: CSVLQTGAYGYTS.

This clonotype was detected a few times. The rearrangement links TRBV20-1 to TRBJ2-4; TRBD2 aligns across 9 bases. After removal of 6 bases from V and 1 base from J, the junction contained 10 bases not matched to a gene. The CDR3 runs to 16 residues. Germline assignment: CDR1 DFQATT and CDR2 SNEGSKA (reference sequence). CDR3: CSAVHSGGEAKNIQYF. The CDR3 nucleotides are TGCAGTGCCGTTCATAGCGGGGGCGAGGCCAAAAACATTCAGTACTTC.

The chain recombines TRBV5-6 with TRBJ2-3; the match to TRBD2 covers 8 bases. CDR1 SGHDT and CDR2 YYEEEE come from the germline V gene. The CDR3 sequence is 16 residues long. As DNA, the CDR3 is TGTACTAGCGGTCAGCAGGGGATGGGGAGAACAGATACGCAGTATTTT. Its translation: CTSGQQGMGRTDTQYF.

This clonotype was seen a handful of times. CDR3 DNA sequence: TGTGCCAGCACAGGGTTCCAGCAGTACTTC. Protein: CASTGFQQYF. The V and J genes are TRBV6-6 and TRBJ2-7; TRBD1 is a possible D gene (5 bases). The CDR3 loop spans 10 amino acids. Germline V gene sequence: CDR1 MNHNY, CDR2 SVGAGI (reference sequence). Trimming removed 7 bases at V and 8 bases at J, with 9 bases between.

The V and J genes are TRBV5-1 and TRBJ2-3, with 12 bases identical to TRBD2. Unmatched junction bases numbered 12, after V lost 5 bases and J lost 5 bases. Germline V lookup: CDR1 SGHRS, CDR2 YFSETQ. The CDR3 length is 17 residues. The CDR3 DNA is TGCGCCAGCAGGATGTGGCTAGCGGGAGGGCCTGGAGATACGCAGTATTTT. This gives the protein CASRMWLAGGPGDTQYF.

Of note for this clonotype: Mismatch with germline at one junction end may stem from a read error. The CDR3 spells CASGYLGTERNGNTF. The DNA for the CDR3 is TGTGCCAGCGGTTACTTAGGGACAGAGAGAAATGGCAACACCTTC. The chain recombines TRBV6-6 with TRBJ1-2; 7 nucleotides align to TRBD1. This CDR3 comprises 15 residues. Germline V CDR1 and CDR2: MNHNY, SVGAGI (reference sequence).

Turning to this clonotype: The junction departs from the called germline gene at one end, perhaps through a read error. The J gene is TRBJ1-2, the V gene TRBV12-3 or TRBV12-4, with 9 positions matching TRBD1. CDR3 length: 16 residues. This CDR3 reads CVSSLGQGYSGYGYTF. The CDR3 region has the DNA TGTGTCAGCAGTCTGGGACAGGGCTATTCAGGTTATGGCTACACCTTC.

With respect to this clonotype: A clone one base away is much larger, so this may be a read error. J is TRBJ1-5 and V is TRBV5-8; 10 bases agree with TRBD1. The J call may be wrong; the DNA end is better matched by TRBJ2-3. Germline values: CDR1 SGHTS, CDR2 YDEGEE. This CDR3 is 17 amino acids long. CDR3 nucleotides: TGTGCCAGCAGCCCCCCCCGACAGGGGGCGAGCAATCAGCCCCAGTATTTT. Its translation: CASSPPRQGASNQPQYF.